The next 14 T cell receptor beta chains were all read from a single sample in a study of cytomegalovirus exposure and HLA in healthy donors. With 60 Vbeta and 13 Jbeta primers, the PCR was carried out. Generated by immunoSEQ multiplex PCR, the TCRdb table keeps only in-frame clones and is missing some. There are about 170,000 clones in the sample, with around 0.79% held by the top ten. The sequencing sample was made of PBMCs. The receptors were sampled from a woman younger than 30 in good health and CMV-seropositive.

CDR3 sequence reads: CASSVVSVDEQFF. As DNA, the CDR3 is TGTGCCAGCAGCGTAGTAAGCGTAGATGAGCAGTTCTTC. The J gene is TRBJ2-1, the V gene TRBV9; D gene uncertain. CDR1 and CDR2 (germline): SGDLS, YYNGEE. V lost 0 bases to trimming and J lost 8 bases, with 9 bases between them. This CDR3 region has 13 residues.

The genes are TRBV6-5 and TRBJ1-4; 10 bases fit TRBD1. Germline CDR1 MNHEY, CDR2 SVGAGI. J lost 0 bases, V lost 6 bases, and 1 base had no gene match. This CDR3 has 15 residues. Here the CDR3 reads CASRGQGATNEKLFF. The CDR3 coding sequence is TGTGCCAGCAGAGGACAGGGGGCAACTAATGAAAAACTGTTTTTT.

The V call is TRBV30, the J call TRBJ2-1, with TRBD2 matching 10 bases. The V and J ends lost 1 base and 0 bases, in that order; junction bases with no gene match: 3. Germline CDR1 and CDR2: GTSNPN and SVGIG (reference sequence). This CDR3 contains 16 residues. CDR3 protein: CAWSGVAGGSYNEQFF. The CDR3 DNA reads as TGTGCCTGGAGTGGGGTAGCGGGAGGCTCCTACAATGAGCAGTTCTTC.

The J gene is TRBJ1-2, the V gene TRBV9, with 9 bases fitting TRBD1. The V and J ends lost 3 bases and 9 bases, in that order; junction bases with no gene match: 18. The length of the CDR3 is 17 residues. Germline V CDR1 and CDR2: SGDLS, YYNGEE. CDR3 bases: TGTGCCAGCAGCGCAGACTTACCGGGACAGGGAAGGATGCGCTACACCTTC. It codes for CASSADLPGQGRMRYTF.

The J gene is TRBJ1-5, the V gene TRBV4-2; 7 bases are a match to TRBD1. V shed 1 base and J 3 bases; nucleotides not matched to a gene: 3. This CDR3 is built from 15 residues. Germline lookup yields CDR1 LGHNA and CDR2 YNFKEQ. The CDR3 reads CASSQVGQDNQPQHF. As DNA, the CDR3 is TGTGCCAGCAGCCAAGTTGGACAGGACAATCAGCCCCAGCATTTT.

The chain joins TRBV6-5 to TRBJ2-2; 9 bases are a match to TRBD1. CDR3 length: 15 residues. The trim removed 0 bases at V and 5 bases at J, leaving 1 base unmatched. Germline loops: CDR1 MNHEY, CDR2 SVGAGI. The CDR3 protein is CASSYSGQGTGELFF. As DNA, the CDR3 is TGTGCCAGCAGTTACTCCGGACAGGGGACCGGGGAGCTGTTTTTT.

J is TRBJ2-1 and V is TRBV4-1; 7 bases agree with TRBD1. The CDR3 is made up of 16 amino acids. Per the germline V gene, CDR1 is MGHRA and CDR2 is YSYEKL. J lost 4 bases, V lost 0 bases, and 6 bases had no gene match. The CDR3 nucleotides are TGCGCCAGCAGCCAAGATCCCCGGGACAGTTACAATGAGCAGTTCTTC. This sequence encodes CASSQDPRDSYNEQFF.

The V call is TRBV6-1, the J call TRBJ1-2; D may be TRBD1 (5 bases). Between the trimmed V and J ends, which lost 4 bases and 4 bases, there was a span of 22 bases. Germline CDR1 and CDR2: MNHNS and SASEGT. CDR3 length equals 17 residues. The DNA for the CDR3 is TGTGCCAGCAGTGGCATAATTCGACAGTATCCGCTCTATGGCTACACCTTC. This encodes CASSGIIRQYPLYGYTF.

The chain recombines TRBV7-8 with TRBJ2-5; no definite D call. CDR1 SGHVS and CDR2 FQNEAQ come from the germline V gene. V was clipped by 2 bases and J by 9 bases, with 13 bases between them. This CDR3 region has 13 residues. The CDR3 sequence: CASSLLSSGSQYF. The CDR3 DNA reads as TGTGCCAGCAGCTTATTGTCTAGTGGTTCCCAGTACTTC.

The rearrangement uses TRBV7-7 and TRBJ2-1; 7 nucleotides agree with TRBD2. Germline assignment: CDR1 SSHAT and CDR2 FNYEAQ (reference sequence). V lost 6 bases and J lost 7; bases outside the gene matches: 18. The CDR3 covers 17 residues. The CDR3 is CASRYVAGEHLRNEQFF. The CDR3 region has the DNA TGTGCCAGCAGGTATGTCGCGGGAGAGCATTTACGAAATGAGCAGTTCTTC.

The rearrangement links TRBV7-9 to TRBJ1-2; D not certain. V was clipped by 3 bases and J by 6 bases, with 17 bases between them. The CDR3 consists of 15 residues. Germline V CDR1 and CDR2: SEHNR, FQNEAQ (reference sequence). For the CDR3, the DNA is TGTGCCAGCAGCTTCCGTACTCCAGGTTTGCATGGCTACACCTTC. It is translated as CASSFRTPGLHGYTF.

V is TRBV7-9 and J is TRBJ2-5; 10 positions agree with TRBD2. The CDR3 runs to 15 residues. The germline gives CDR1 SEHNR, CDR2 FQNEAQ (reference sequence). V dropped 4 bases and J dropped 11; count of bases not matched to a gene: 13. The CDR3 here is CASSWGLATAGEQYF. CDR3 sequence (DNA): TGTGCCAGCAGCTGGGGACTAGCGACAGCGGGGGAGCAGTACTTC.

Comments on this clone: The junction and the germline gene differ at one end; a read error may be behind it. The V gene is TRBV7-9, the J gene TRBJ2-5; D gene uncertain. The CDR3 is made up of 11 amino acids. Germline loops: CDR1 SEHNR, CDR2 FQNEAQ (reference sequence). The CDR3 region is CASSPERPSDF. As DNA, the CDR3 is TGTGCCAGCAGCCCGGAGCGCCCCTCGGACTTC.

This chain joins TRBV7-9 and TRBJ2-3, with 15 bases identical to TRBD2. The CDR3 is 18 residues long. The J segment lost 3 bases and the V segment lost 1 base, leaving 5 bases of the junction unmatched. Germline lookup yields CDR1 SEHNR and CDR2 FQNEAQ (reference sequence). CDR3 loop: CASSLGGLAGGLTDTQYF. The CDR3 DNA sequence: TGTGCCAGCAGCTTAGGTGGACTAGCGGGGGGGCTAACAGATACGCAGTATTTT.